These 21 T cell receptor beta chains share one sample of origin, sequenced in a study of blood T cell repertoires in COVID-19. Clones were read by immunoSEQ multiplex PCR, and TCRdb kept only the in-frame ones, dropping some. Among around 250,000 clones listed, around nine tenths were seen once. Sequencing input: peripheral blood. These receptors all come from a man aged 35 to 55 with active or convalescent COVID-19.

The chain recombines TRBV7-9 with TRBJ1-2, with D possibly being TRBD1 (6 bases). Germline V gives CDR1 SEHNR, CDR2 FQNEAQ (reference sequence). Trimming took off 4 bases at V and 5 bases at J, with 17 bases between the two ends. CDR3 length: 15 amino acids. The CDR3 nucleotides read TGTGCCAGCAGCTCTTACCCAGGGGAAGGGTATGGCTACACCTTC. Protein sequence: CASSSYPGEGYGYTF. Complete variable domain (other parts from reference TRBV7-9 and TRBJ1-2): DTGVSQNPRHKITKRGQNVTFRCDPISEHNRLYWYRQTLGQGPEFLTYFQNEAQLEKSRLLSDRFSAERPKGSFSTLEIQRTEQGDSAMYLCASSSYPGEGYGYTFGSGTRLTVV.

This sequence joins TRBV7-9 and TRBJ1-2, with a tentative D call TRBD1 (6 bases). Looked up from germline, CDR1 is SEHNR and CDR2 is FQNEAQ (reference sequence). The CDR3 contains 16 residues. V lost 5 bases to trimming and J lost 6 bases, with 22 bases between them. DNA of the CDR3: TGTGCCAGCAGCCTGGCCATAGACAGGCCCGGAGATGGCTACACCTTC. Protein sequence: CASSLAIDRPGDGYTF. The full variable domain, in which reference TRBV7-9 and TRBJ1-2 provide the parts outside the CDR3, is DTGVSQNPRHKITKRGQNVTFRCDPISEHNRLYWYRQTLGQGPEFLTYFQNEAQLEKSRLLSDRFSAERPKGSFSTLEIQRTEQGDSAMYLCASSLAIDRPGDGYTFGSGTRLTVV.

CDR3 residues: CASSLGRGTGNYGYTF. Written as DNA, the CDR3 is TGTGCCAGCAGCTTGGGTAGGGGGACAGGAAACTATGGCTACACCTTC. The chain uses TRBV5-4 and TRBJ1-2; 8 bases match TRBD1. This CDR3 spans 16 amino acids. Germline-derived CDR1 and CDR2 are SGHNT and YYREEE (reference sequence). The junction had 6 bases not matched to a gene; V was cut back by 0 bases and J by 2 bases.

The chain recombines TRBV10-3 with TRBJ2-3, with 10 nucleotides matching TRBD2. Germline CDR1 is ENHRY and CDR2 is SYGVKD. CDR3 length equals 14 residues. V shed 7 bases, J shed 4 bases, and the junction held 5 bases outside the gene matches. Here the CDR3 reads CAINLAGEADTQYF. Here the CDR3 DNA reads TGTGCCATCAATCTAGCGGGAGAGGCAGATACGCAGTATTTT.

The rearrangement uses TRBV29-1 and TRBJ2-2; D gene ambiguous. V was clipped by 5 bases and J by 4 bases, with 14 bases between them. Germline V gene data show CDR1 as SQVTM and CDR2 as ANQGSEA. The CDR3 contains 14 residues. The CDR3 spells CSVLRPPGTGELFF. CDR3 bases: TGCAGCGTTCTTAGGCCGCCGGGCACCGGGGAGCTGTTTTTT.

The chain recombines TRBV30 with TRBJ2-5; TRBD1 matches at 9 bases. This CDR3 is 15 amino acids long. The ends lost 2 bases at V and 5 bases at J; junction bases unmatched: 9. Germline lookup yields CDR1 GTSNPN and CDR2 SVGIG (reference sequence). CDR3 sequence reads: CAWSNRDRVGETQYF. The CDR3 DNA reads as TGTGCCTGGAGTAACCGGGACAGGGTAGGGGAGACCCAGTACTTC.

This rearrangement joins TRBV24-1 to TRBJ2-3; D is possibly TRBD2 (6 bases). With 4 bases removed from V and 6 bases from J, the gap between germline ends came to 10 bases. The CDR3 totals 13 residues. Germline V gene data show CDR1 as KGHDR and CDR2 as SFDVKD. CDR3 sequence: CATSDQAGDTQYF. CDR3 nucleotide sequence: TGTGCCACCAGTGACCAGGCGGGGGATACGCAGTATTTT.

This chain links TRBV7-6 with TRBJ2-7; the match to TRBD1 covers 10 bases. Germline values: CDR1 SGHVS, CDR2 FNYEAQ. The CDR3 sequence is 14 residues long. V trimming: 5 bases; J trimming: 3 bases; junction bases outside the gene matches: 4. The CDR3 loop is CASSPGQGGYEQYF. In nucleotides, the CDR3 is TGTGCCAGCAGCCCAGGACAGGGGGGCTACGAGCAGTACTTC. Full variable domain (missing parts from reference TRBV7-6 and TRBJ2-7): GAGVSQSPRYKVTKRGQDVALRCDPISGHVSLYWYRQALGQGPEFLTYFNYEAQQDKSGLPNDRFSAERPEGSISTLTIQRTEQRDSAMYRCASSPGQGGYEQYFGPGTRLTVT.

The rearrangement links TRBV29-1 to TRBJ1-5; TRBD1 is a possible D gene (6 bases). The CDR3 extends over 12 amino acids. CDR1 and CDR2 from the germline V gene are SQVTM and ANQGSEA. Trimming cost V 4 bases and J 9 bases, with 13 bases left between them. Here the CDR3 reads CSVGQAEGPQHF. In DNA, the CDR3 is TGCAGCGTTGGACAGGCGGAAGGGCCCCAGCATTTT.

This clone occurred once. J is TRBJ1-2 and V is TRBV28, with a possible D match to TRBD1 (6 bases). Per the germline V gene, CDR1 is MDHEN and CDR2 is SYDVKM. Trimming took off 2 bases at V and 8 bases at J, with 21 bases between the two ends. CDR3 length: 16 amino acids. CDR3 DNA: TGTGCCAGCAGTTTAGCCGGGAGGCAGGGGTTGGGCGGCTACACCTTC. This translates into CASSLAGRQGLGGYTF.

The chain has TRBV5-1 and TRBJ2-1; possibly TRBD1 for D (5 bases). Germline V gives CDR1 SGHRS, CDR2 YFSETQ. The CDR3 length is 13 residues. The V end lost 0 bases, the J end lost 7 bases, and 8 bases lay between the germline ends. For the CDR3, the DNA is TGCGCCAGCAGCTTGGAGGGGTTGAATGAGCAGTTCTTC. Translation: CASSLEGLNEQFF.

This chain connects TRBV18 to TRBJ1-6; tentatively, D is TRBD1 (6 bases). Between the trimmed V and J ends, which lost 5 bases and 7 bases, there was a span of 12 bases. The V gene's germline CDR1 is KGHSH and CDR2 LQKENI. This CDR3 is 14 amino acids long. The CDR3 DNA reads as TGTGCCAGCTCATCCGGGACACCGAATTCACCCCTCCACTTT. As protein: CASSSGTPNSPLHF. Using reference TRBV18 and TRBJ1-6 for the parts outside the CDR3, the full variable domain is NAGVMQNPRHLVRRRGQEARLRCSPMKGHSHVYWYRQLPEEGLKFMVYLQKENIIDESGMPKERFSAEFPKEGPSILRIQQVVRGDSAAYFCASSSGTPNSPLHFGNGTRLTVT.

The chain uses TRBV6-5 and TRBJ2-1; perhaps TRBD1 as D (6 bases). The CDR3 covers 15 residues. Looked up from germline, CDR1 is MNHEY and CDR2 is SVGAGI. The V end was cut by 8 bases, the J end by 1 base, with 15 bases between. The CDR3 DNA follows: TGTGCCAGCCCGGACAGACGCTTTTCCTACAATGAGCAGTTCTTC. Amino acids: CASPDRRFSYNEQFF.

This rearrangement joins TRBV19 to TRBJ1-5; D remains unclear. The CDR3 has 13 amino acids. V gave up 1 base and J gave up 7 bases, with 8 bases separating them. From germline, CDR1 is LNHDA and CDR2 SQIVND (reference sequence). For the CDR3, the DNA is TGTGCCAGTAGTATAGGCCCGCTACAGCCCCAGCATTTT. Protein product: CASSIGPLQPQHF.

The chain recombines TRBV27 with TRBJ2-6; D unresolved. The CDR3 totals 15 residues. V was clipped by 7 bases and J by 0 bases, with 10 bases between them. The germline V gene encodes CDR1 MNHEY and CDR2 SMNVEV (reference sequence). The DNA of the CDR3 is TGTGCCAGCAACAACCCGGGCTCTGGGGCCAACGTCCTGACTTTC. Translated: CASNNPGSGANVLTF. The full variable domain, with the rest looked up from reference TRBV27 and TRBJ2-6, is EAQVTQNPRYLITVTGKKLTVTCSQNMNHEYMSWYRQDPGLGLRQIYYSMNVEVTDKGDVPEGYKVSRKEKRNFPLILESPSPNQTSLYFCASNNPGSGANVLTFGAGSRLTVL.

The chain has TRBV19 and TRBJ1-2; TRBD1 is a possible D gene (6 bases). This CDR3 is built from 18 residues. V was shortened by 3 bases and J by 1 base, with 21 bases between the two germline ends. CDR1 is LNHDA and CDR2 is SQIVND in the germline V gene (reference sequence). Here the CDR3 reads CASSIYYRDMVINYGYTF. In DNA form, the CDR3 reads TGTGCCAGTAGTATTTACTACCGGGACATGGTGATTAACTATGGCTACACCTTC.

This chain's CDR3 is CASRLVTGQVQPQHF. CDR3 sequence (DNA): TGTGCAAGTCGCTTAGTGACAGGGCAGGTTCAGCCCCAGCATTTT. The gene calls are TRBV12-2 and TRBJ1-5; TRBD1 is the table's D call and was not checked against the DNA. TRBV12-2 represents a pseudogene. The CDR3 is made up of 15 amino acids.

There are a few counts of this clone. An end of the junction does not agree with germline; a read error may underlie this. This chain connects TRBV7-7 to TRBJ2-3, with a weak D call TRBD2 (5 bases). Germline CDR1 SSHAT, CDR2 FNYEAQ (reference sequence). The CDR3 is made up of 15 amino acids. CDR3 in DNA: TGTGCTAGCAGCCCGGACCGGGCTCGAGGGGATACGCAGTATTTT. This sequence encodes CASSPDRARGDTQYF.

The CDR3 loop is CASSPPLSPGTNYGYTF. Here the CDR3 DNA reads TGTGCCAGCAGTCCACCCCTATCCCCGGGAACTAACTATGGCTACACCTTC. The chain couples TRBV3-1 (or the pseudogene TRBV3-2) to TRBJ1-2, with no clear D. This CDR3 contains 17 residues. Per germline, CDR1 LGHDT and CDR2 YNNKEL (reference sequence). Trimming stripped 6 bases from V and 0 bases from J, with 20 bases between.

The chain uses TRBV11-2 and TRBJ2-5, with TRBD2 matching over 8 bases. V was clipped by 5 bases and J by 4 bases; unmatched bases: 0. Germline CDR1 and CDR2: SGHAT and FQNNGV. This CDR3 is 12 amino acids long. CDR3 region: CASSREGETQYF. As DNA, the CDR3 is TGTGCCAGCAGCCGGGAGGGAGAGACCCAGTACTTC. Using reference TRBV11-2 and TRBJ2-5 for the parts outside the CDR3, the full variable domain is EAGVAQSPRYKIIEKRQSVAFWCNPISGHATLYWYQQILGQGPKLLIQFQNNGVVDDSQLPKDRFSAERLKGVDSTLKIQPAKLEDSAVYLCASSREGETQYFGPGTRLLVL.

The chain couples TRBV5-1 to TRBJ2-1, with D tentatively TRBD1 (5 bases). Trimming pared 0 bases from V and 0 bases from J, leaving 7 bases between. The CDR3 spans 15 residues. Germline V gene data show CDR1 as SGHRS and CDR2 as YFSETQ. CDR3 loop: CASSLVGDSYNEQFF. For the CDR3, the DNA is TGCGCCAGCAGCTTGGTAGGGGACTCCTACAATGAGCAGTTCTTC.